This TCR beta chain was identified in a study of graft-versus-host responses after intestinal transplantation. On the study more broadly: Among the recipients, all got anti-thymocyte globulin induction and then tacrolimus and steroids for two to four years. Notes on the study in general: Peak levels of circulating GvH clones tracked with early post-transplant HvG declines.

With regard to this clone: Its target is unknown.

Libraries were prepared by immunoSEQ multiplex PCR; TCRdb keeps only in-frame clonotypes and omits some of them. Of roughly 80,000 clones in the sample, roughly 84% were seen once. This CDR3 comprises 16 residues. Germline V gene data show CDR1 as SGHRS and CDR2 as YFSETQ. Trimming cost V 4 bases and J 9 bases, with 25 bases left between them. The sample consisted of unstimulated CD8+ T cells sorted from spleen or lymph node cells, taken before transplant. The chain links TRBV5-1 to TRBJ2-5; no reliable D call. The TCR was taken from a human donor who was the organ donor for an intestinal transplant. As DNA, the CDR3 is TGCGCCAGCAGCCGATTGCCTTTTTCCCTCCATTTGGCCCAGTACTTC. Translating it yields CASSRLPFSLHLAQYF. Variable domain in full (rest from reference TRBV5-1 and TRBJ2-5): KAGVTQTPRYLIKTRGQQVTLSCSPISGHRSVSWYQQTPGQGLQFLFEYFSETQRNKGNFPGRFSGRQFSNSRSEMNVSTLELGDSALYLCASSRLPFSLHLAQYFGPGTRLLVL.